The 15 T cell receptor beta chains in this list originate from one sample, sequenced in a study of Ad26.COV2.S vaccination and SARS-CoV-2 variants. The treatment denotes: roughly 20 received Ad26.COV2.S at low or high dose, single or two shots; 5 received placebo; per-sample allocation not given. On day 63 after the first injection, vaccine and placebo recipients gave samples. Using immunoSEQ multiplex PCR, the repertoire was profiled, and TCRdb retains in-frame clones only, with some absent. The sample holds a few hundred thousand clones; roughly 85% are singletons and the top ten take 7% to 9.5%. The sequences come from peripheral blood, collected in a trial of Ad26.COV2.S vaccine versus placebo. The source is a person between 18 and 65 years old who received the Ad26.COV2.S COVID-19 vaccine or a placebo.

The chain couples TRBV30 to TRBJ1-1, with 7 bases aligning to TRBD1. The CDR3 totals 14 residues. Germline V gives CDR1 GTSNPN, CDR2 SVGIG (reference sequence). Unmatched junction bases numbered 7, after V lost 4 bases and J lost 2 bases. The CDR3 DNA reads TGTGCCTGGACCAGAGACAGGGCCAACACTGAAGCTTTCTTT. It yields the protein CAWTRDRANTEAFF.

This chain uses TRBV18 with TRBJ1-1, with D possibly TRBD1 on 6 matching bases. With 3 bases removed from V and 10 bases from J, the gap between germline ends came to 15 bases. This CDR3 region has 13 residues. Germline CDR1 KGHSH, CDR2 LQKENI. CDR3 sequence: CASSPSRGERAFF. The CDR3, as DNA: TGTGCCAGCTCACCTTCAAGGGGGGAGAGAGCTTTCTTT.

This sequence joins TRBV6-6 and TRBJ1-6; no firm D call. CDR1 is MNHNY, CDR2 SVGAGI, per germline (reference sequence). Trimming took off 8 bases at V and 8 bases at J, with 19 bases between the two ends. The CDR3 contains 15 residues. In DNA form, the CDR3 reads TGTGCCAGCTCTCTACCCACAAGTTACGATTCACCCCTCCACTTT. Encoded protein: CASSLPTSYDSPLHF.

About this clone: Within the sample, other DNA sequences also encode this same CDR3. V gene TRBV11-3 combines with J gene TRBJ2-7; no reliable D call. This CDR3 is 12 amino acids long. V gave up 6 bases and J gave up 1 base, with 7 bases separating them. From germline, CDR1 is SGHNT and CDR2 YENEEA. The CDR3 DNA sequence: TGTGCCAGCAGTTCTGATTCCTACGAGCAGTACTTC. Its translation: CASSSDSYEQYF.

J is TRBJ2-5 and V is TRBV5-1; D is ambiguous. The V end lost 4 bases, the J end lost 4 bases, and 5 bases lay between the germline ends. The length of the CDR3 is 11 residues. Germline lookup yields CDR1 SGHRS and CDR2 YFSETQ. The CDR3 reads CASSHRETQYF. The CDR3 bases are TGCGCCAGCAGCCACAGAGAGACCCAGTACTTC.

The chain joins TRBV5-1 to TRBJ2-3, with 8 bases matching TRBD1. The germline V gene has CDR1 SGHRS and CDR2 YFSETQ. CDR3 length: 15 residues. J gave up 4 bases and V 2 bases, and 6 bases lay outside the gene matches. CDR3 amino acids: CASSLGQGAADTQYF. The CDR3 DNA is TGCGCCAGCAGCTTAGGTCAGGGGGCCGCAGATACGCAGTATTTT. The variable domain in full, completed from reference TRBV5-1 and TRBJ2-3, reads KAGVTQTPRYLIKTRGQQVTLSCSPISGHRSVSWYQQTPGQGLQFLFEYFSETQRNKGNFPGRFSGRQFSNSRSEMNVSTLELGDSALYLCASSLGQGAADTQYFGPGTRLTVL.

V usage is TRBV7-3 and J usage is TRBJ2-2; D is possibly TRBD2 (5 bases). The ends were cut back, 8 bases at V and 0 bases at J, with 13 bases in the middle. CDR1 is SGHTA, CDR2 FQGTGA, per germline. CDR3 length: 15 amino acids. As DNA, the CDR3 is TGTGCCAGCTCGGAGGTGGCCACGAACACCGGGGAGCTGTTTTTT. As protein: CASSEVATNTGELFF.

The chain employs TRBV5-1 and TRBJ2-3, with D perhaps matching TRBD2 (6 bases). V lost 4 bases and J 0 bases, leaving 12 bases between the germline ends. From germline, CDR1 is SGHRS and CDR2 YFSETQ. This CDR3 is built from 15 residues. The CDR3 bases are TGCGCCAGCAGCCGGGGGAGCGGAAGCACAGATACGCAGTATTTT. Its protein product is CASSRGSGSTDTQYF. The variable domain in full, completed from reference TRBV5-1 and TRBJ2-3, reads KAGVTQTPRYLIKTRGQQVTLSCSPISGHRSVSWYQQTPGQGLQFLFEYFSETQRNKGNFPGRFSGRQFSNSRSEMNVSTLELGDSALYLCASSRGSGSTDTQYFGPGTRLTVL.

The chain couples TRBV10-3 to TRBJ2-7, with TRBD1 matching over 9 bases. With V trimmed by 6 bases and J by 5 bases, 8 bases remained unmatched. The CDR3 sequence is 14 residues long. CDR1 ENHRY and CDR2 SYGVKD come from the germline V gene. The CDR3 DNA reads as TGTGCCATCAGGGCCACCGGGACAGGGAACGAGCAGTACTTC. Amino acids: CAIRATGTGNEQYF.

The CDR3: CATFRPLLGDYGYTF. CDR3 coding DNA: TGTGCCACCTTCCGACCCCTCCTAGGAGACTATGGCTACACCTTC. The chain carries TRBV19 and TRBJ1-2, with no clear D. Between the trimmed V and J ends, which lost 10 bases and 3 bases, there was a span of 21 bases. Per the germline V gene, CDR1 is LNHDA and CDR2 is SQIVND (reference sequence). The CDR3 is made up of 15 amino acids.

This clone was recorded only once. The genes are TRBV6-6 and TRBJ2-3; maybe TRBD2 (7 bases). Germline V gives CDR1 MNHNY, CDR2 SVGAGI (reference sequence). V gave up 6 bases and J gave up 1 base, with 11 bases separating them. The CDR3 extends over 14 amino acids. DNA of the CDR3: TGTGCCAGCAGGGGGGGGCCGGGCACAGATACGCAGTATTTT. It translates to CASRGGPGTDTQYF.

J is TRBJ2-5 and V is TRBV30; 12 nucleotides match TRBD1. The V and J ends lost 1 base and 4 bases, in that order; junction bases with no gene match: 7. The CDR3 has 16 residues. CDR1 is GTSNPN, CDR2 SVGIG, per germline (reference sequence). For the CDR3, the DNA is TGTGCCTGGAGTGGGGACAGGGGGCCGGCTGGAGAGACCCAGTACTTC. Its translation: CAWSGDRGPAGETQYF.

The CDR3 sequence: CASSLVGLETQYF. The CDR3 DNA follows: TGTGCCAGCAGCTTAGTCGGGTTGGAGACCCAGTACTTC. The chain is built from TRBV7-9 and TRBJ2-5; no reliable D call. The CDR3 covers 13 residues. V gave up 1 base and J gave up 5 bases, with 8 bases separating them. Looked up from germline, CDR1 is SEHNR and CDR2 is FQNEAQ (reference sequence).

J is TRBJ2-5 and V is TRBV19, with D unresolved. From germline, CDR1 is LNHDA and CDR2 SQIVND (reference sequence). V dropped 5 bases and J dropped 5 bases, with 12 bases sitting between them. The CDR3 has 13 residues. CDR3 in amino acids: CASSSMGMETQYF. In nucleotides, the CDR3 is TGTGCCAGTAGTTCAATGGGGATGGAGACCCAGTACTTC. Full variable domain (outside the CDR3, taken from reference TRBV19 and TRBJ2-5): DGGITQSPKYLFRKEGQNVTLSCEQNLNHDAMYWYRQDPGQGLRLIYYSQIVNDFQKGDIAEGYSVSREKKESFPLTVTSAQKNPTAFYLCASSSMGMETQYFGPGTRLLVL.

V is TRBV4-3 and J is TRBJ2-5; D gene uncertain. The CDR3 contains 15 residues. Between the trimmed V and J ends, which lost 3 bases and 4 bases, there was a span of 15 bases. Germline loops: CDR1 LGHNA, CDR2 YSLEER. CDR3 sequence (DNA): TGCGCCAGCAGCCAGACAACAGCGATAGGAGAGACCCAGTACTTC. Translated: CASSQTTAIGETQYF.